Listed below are T cell receptor beta chains from one sample, sequenced in a study of beta chain features in type 1 diabetes. TCRdb keeps only in-frame clones here, not all; method: immunoSEQ multiplex PCR. This table has around 99,000 clones, roughly 40% appearing once. The sequenced material came from stem cell memory CD4+ T cells from blood. Receptors were obtained from a woman younger than 35 in good health. Both conserved end residues are part of each CDR3.

j_call	v_call	cdr3_aa
TRBJ1-1	TRBV6-5	CASSRTGYSEAFF
TRBJ2-7	TRBV7-9	CASSLTDRNYEQYF
NA	TRBV5-1	CASSLASAGDLYEQYF
TRBJ2-2	TRBV28	CASSTRRGRTGELFF
TRBJ2-3	TRBV6-5	CASSLRGFYTDTQYF
TRBJ2-4	TRBV19	CASSKGDRDIQYF
TRBJ1-1	TRBV5-1	CASSSGTLDNTEAFF
TRBJ2-7	TRBV5-4	CASSLGGFVSYEQYF
TRBJ2-7	TRBV5-1	CASSLGATSGSYEQYF
TRBJ2-1	TRBV20-1	CSAGSGRDVF
TRBJ2-4	TRBV11-2	CASSLDLRRKNIQYF
NA	TRBV2	CASSLTGRIDEQYF
TRBJ2-5	TRBV7-9	CASSLGQGVLETQYF
TRBJ2-1	TRBV6-6	CASSYRALIYNEQFF
TRBJ2-3	TRBV9	CASSAYSGTHLGDTQYF